This paragraph covers one T cell receptor beta chain sequence. Its antigen is still unknown. The V end was cut by 1 base, the J end by 5 bases, with 12 bases between. Per germline, CDR1 SGHVS and CDR2 FNYEAQ. The CDR3 has 14 amino acids. RNA, once extracted, was reverse transcribed into cDNA for use as the sequencing template. Measured with immunoSEQ multiplex PCR; TCRdb has only the in-frame clones, and not every one. The data show about 87,000 clones, around 70% seen once. The data stem from a study of CD8+ T cells in alopecia areata. Turning to the study itself: Patients took tofacitinib for 6 to 18 months, followed by 6 drug-free months. The study's findings and limits: Many expanded lesional clones persisted in scalp and blood during tofacitinib treatment.

As for treatment: oral pan-JAK inhibitor, 5-10 mg twice daily. The study team obtained lesional scalp punch biopsies and peripheral blood from alopecia areata patients. The researchers isolated CD4+ and CD8+ T cells from PBMCs by sorting. This TCR was sampled from a human donor with alopecia areata. Sequences were derived from CD8+ T cells sorted from blood, sampled between weeks 44 and 45, from a patient treated with tofacitinib. V usage is TRBV7-6 and J usage is TRBJ2-7; possible D gene TRBD2, 5 bases. The CDR3 coding sequence is TGTGCCAGCAGCTTAGGAGGGTCGTGGGACGAGCAGTACTTC. Its protein product is CASSLGGSWDEQYF.